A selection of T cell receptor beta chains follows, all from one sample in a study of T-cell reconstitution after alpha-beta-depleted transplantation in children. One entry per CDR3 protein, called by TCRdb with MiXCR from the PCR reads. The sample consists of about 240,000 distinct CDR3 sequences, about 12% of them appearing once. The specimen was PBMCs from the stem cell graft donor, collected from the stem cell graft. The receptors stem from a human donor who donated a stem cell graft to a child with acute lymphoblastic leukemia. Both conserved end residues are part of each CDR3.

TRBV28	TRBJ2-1	CASTRLAGGHNEQFF
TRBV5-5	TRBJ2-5	CASSLDTKGTQYF
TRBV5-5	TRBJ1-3	CASSFKGGNTIYF
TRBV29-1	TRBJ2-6	CSILISGANVLTF
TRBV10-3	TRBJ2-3	CAIRKTSGGTDTQYF
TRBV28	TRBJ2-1	CARTTVRPYNEQFF
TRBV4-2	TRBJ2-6	CASSQNRATGANVLTF
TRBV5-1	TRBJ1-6	CASSLEGHKDSPLHF
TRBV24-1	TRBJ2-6	CATAEGGRGANVLTF
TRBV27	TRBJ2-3	CASSLLSGWAPDTQYF
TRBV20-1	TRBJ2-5	CSASLGTLQETQYF
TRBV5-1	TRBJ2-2	CATWRAPGGELFF
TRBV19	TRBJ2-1	CASSIRNQYNEQFF
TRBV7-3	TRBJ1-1	CASSQGGNTEAFF
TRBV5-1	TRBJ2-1	CASSRTAIYNEQFF
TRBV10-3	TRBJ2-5	CAISEGTRDNQETQYF
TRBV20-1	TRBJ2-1	CSAREFRASSYNEQFF
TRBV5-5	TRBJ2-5	CASSLTPVAVETQYF
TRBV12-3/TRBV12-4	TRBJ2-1	CASSFSQGGNEQFF
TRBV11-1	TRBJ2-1	CASSPKIGTSGGSHHNEQFF
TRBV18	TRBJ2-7	CASSPAGVEQYF
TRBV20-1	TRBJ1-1	CSARRPGGLTEAFF
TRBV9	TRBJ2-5	CASSASSDSFQETQYF
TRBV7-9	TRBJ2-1	CASSLMIERRSYNEQFF
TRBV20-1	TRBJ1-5	CSASGRGGNQPQHF
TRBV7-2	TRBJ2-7	CASSLVVGFSYEQYF
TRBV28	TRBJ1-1	CASSTRVKAEAFF
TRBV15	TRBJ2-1	CATSIVGGRGSYNEQFF
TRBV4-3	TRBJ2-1	CASSLSLSGSSNEQFF
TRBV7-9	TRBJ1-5	CASSPAVGQPQHF
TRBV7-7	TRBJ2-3	CASSPGQGAADTQYF
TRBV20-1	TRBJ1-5	CSATGQLEHQPQHF
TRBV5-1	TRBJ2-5	CASSAVQETQYF
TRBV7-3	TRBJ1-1	CASSLTFRDRTEAFF
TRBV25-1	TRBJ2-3	CASTARQGPDTQYF
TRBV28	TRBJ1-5	CASKDLGGDRGPQPQHF
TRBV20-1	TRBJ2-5	CSARRTGVLAVLETQYF
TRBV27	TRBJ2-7	CASSFALAYEQYF
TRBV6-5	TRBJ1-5	CASRRTVNQPQHF
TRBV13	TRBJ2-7	CASSTGQGREQYF
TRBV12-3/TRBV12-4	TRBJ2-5	CASSYEAGGETQYF
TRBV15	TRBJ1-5	CATSRDQQPQHF
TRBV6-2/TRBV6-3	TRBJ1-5	CASSRHPGQPQHF
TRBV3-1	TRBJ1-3	CASSQGWRQGRSGNTIYF
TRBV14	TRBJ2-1	CASSQDGLGGSAYNEQFF
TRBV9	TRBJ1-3	CASSVASLGSGNTIYF
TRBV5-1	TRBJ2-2	CASRPRVGTGELFF
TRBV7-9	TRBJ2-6	CASSGRTASGANVLTF
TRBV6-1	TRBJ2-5	CASSRWTPGLAVQETQYF
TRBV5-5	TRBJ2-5	CASSSTDFQETQYF
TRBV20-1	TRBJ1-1	CSALPLVNTEAFF
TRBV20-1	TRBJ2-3	CSSLRSDPETDTQYF
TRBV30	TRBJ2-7	CAWSPGRSYEQYF
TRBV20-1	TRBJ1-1	CRAGGMGSANTEAFF
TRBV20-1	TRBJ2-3	CSARGRGGADTQYF
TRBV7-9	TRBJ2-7	CASTYRDNYEQYF
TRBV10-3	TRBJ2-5	CAIRGLAGETQYF
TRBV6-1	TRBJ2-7	CASGIKPPYEQYF